This is a list of T cell receptor beta chains from one sample in a study of blood T cells in healthy people across ages. One entry per CDR3 protein, called by TCRdb with MiXCR from the 5' RACE reads. This repertoire shows hundreds of thousands of distinct CDR3 sequences, around 36% found once; its top ten account for roughly 13%. Material: blood. The source is a man in his late teens or twenties in good health. CDR3s include the opening cysteine and the closing phenylalanine or tryptophan. Clone sizes are given selectively: once, few, many, or a class where the clone is expanded.

J: TRBJ1-5
length: 15
size: few
V: TRBV10-3
CDR3: CAISARGGGDQPQHF

J: TRBJ1-1
length: 17
size: once
V: TRBV20-1
CDR3: CSASHSGRGRLNTEAFF

J: TRBJ2-6
length: 15
size: many
V: TRBV20-1
CDR3: CSASPRGSGANVLTF

J: TRBJ2-1
length: 15
size: .
V: TRBV15
CDR3: CATTTDSSSYKEQFF

J: TRBJ2-7
length: 13
size: .
V: TRBV20-1
CDR3: CSARGRGSYEQYF

J: TRBJ2-1
length: 13
size: .
V: TRBV20-1
CDR3: CSVSGGLPNEQFF

J: TRBJ1-1
length: 15
size: .
V: TRBV12-3/TRBV12-4
CDR3: CASRPKEPLPTEAFF

J: TRBJ2-2
length: 15
size: .
V: TRBV7-2
CDR3: CASSLGILSTGELFF

J: TRBJ2-5
length: 15
size: .
V: TRBV4-3
CDR3: CASSQRRQGQETQYF

J: TRBJ2-5
length: 19
size: once
V: TRBV14
CDR3: CASSQEGLEDNRGQETQYF

J: TRBJ2-1
length: 17
size: many
V: TRBV7-7
CDR3: CASSLGTGQSSYNEQFF

J: TRBJ2-5
length: 16
size: few
V: TRBV3-1
CDR3: CASSLRNGRGQETQYF

J: TRBJ2-2
length: 15
size: .
V: TRBV10-3
CDR3: CAISGKGGGSGELFF

J: TRBJ1-2
length: 18
size: few
V: TRBV6-5
CDR3: CASSYSKGTDNVNYGYTF

J: TRBJ2-1
length: 16
size: few
V: TRBV5-6
CDR3: CASRPLAGGPGNEQFF

J: TRBJ1-6
length: 18
size: many
V: TRBV25-1
CDR3: CASSEWLTGGLNNSPLHF

J: TRBJ2-1
length: 17
size: .
V: TRBV15
CDR3: CATSRDTGASRDNEQFF

J: TRBJ1-6
length: 15
size: .
V: TRBV7-8
CDR3: CASSLAQGDNSPLHF

J: .
length: 14
size: once
V: TRBV6-2/TRBV6-3
CDR3: CASSDRQGDYEQYF

J: TRBJ1-5
length: 12
size: many
V: TRBV20-1
CDR3: CSARDGSQPQHF

J: TRBJ2-2
length: 15
size: once
V: TRBV6-4
CDR3: CASSAATSLTGELFF

J: TRBJ1-1
length: 11
size: .
V: TRBV10-3
CDR3: CAISESGEAFF

J: TRBJ2-2
length: 12
size: .
V: TRBV6-2/TRBV6-3
CDR3: CASSYVAGELFF